This T cell receptor (beta chain) comes out of a study of cytomegalovirus exposure and HLA in healthy donors. This CDR3 spans 15 amino acids. Unmatched junction bases numbered 7, after V lost 6 bases and J lost 3 bases. Germline loops: CDR1 MNHEY, CDR2 SVGAGI. As concerns this clone: What it binds is unknown.

The PCR employed 60 Vbeta primers together with 13 Jbeta primers. TCRdb's copy holds only in-frame clones and misses some; the assay was immunoSEQ multiplex PCR. The sample lists roughly 93,000 clones, under 80% occurring once. Findings and caveats of the study: Cytomegalovirus status was reportedly diagnosed by the classifier with high specificity and sensitivity. The Asian-associated ancestry cluster reportedly had fewer N-insertions than the roughly 720-donor mean in a later analysis.

Whereas donors were nominally healthy upon sampling, unrecorded immune exposures were probable. The chain uses TRBV6-5 and TRBJ2-1, with 8 bases matching TRBD1. This clonotype was obtained from a male donor in good health and CMV-seronegative. Sequencing used PBMCs. CDR3 amino acids: CASRSGQGGYNEQFF. Here the CDR3 DNA reads TGTGCCAGCAGGAGCGGACAGGGAGGCTACAATGAGCAGTTCTTC.